This T cell receptor beta chain was sequenced during a study of control samples from healthy donors and cancer patients. This clone was observed once. The protocol was immunoSEQ multiplex PCR, while the TCRdb copy is restricted to in-frame clones and leaves out a portion. The table records 170,000 or so clones, nearly 90% of them present only once. V lost 4 bases and J lost 7, with 11 bases in between. Germline V gene data show CDR1 as MGHRA and CDR2 as YSYEKL. The CDR3 covers 13 residues. Sequencing was done on a sample of blood. The V gene is TRBV4-1, the J gene TRBJ2-1, with D possibly being TRBD2 (5 bases). The TCR originated in a woman between 50 and 59 years old in good health. The CDR3: CASSLPRENEQFF. The CDR3 bases are TGCGCCAGCAGCCTCCCGAGGGAGAATGAGCAGTTCTTC.